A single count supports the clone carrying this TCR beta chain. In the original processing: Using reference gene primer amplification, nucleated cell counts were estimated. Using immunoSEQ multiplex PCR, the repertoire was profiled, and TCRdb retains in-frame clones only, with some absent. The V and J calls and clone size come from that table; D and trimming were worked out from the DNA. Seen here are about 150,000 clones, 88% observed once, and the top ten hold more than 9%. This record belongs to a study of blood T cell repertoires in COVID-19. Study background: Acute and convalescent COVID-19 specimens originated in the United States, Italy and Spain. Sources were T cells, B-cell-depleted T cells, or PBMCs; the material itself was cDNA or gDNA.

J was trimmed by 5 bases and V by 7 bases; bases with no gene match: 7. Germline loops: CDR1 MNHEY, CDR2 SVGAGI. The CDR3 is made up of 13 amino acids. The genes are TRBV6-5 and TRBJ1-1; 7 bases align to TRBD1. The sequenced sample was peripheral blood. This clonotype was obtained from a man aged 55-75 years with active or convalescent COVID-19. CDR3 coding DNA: TGTGCCAGCAAAAGGGGGCTTAGTACTGAAGCTTTCTTT. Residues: CASKRGLSTEAFF.